This TCR beta chain was identified in a study of a mutant IDH1 vaccine in newly diagnosed glioma (dated by TCRdb to the early 2020s). For the wider study: Vaccination began 4-6 weeks after radiotherapy alone, or alongside temozolomide cycles in the chemotherapy-containing groups. Of the 30 to 35 treated patients, around 60% were male and approximately 40% were female, and a mean age of about 37 years was recorded. Prior to enrollment, standard therapy consisting of radiotherapy alone, temozolomide alone, or radiochemotherapy with temozolomide had been administered to patients, with the combination being received by most patients. Peripheral blood samples were drawn at six visits, namely V03 (baseline), V05, V07, V10, V12 and V13. Visit V12 was the week-35 safety follow-up and visit V13 was the week-47 end of study. Longitudinal TCRB deep sequencing was performed for roughly 27 treated patients wherever samples were available for exploratory analyses. Study-wide findings and limitations: Immune responses induced by the vaccine were seen in approximately 93% of patients across multiple MHC alleles. According to the authors, sample limitations meant that analyses of patient blood samples could not be reproduced. Selection of PBMC samples for TCRB deep sequencing was based on availability. Pseudoprogression appeared unrelated to alterations in the top peripheral T cell clonotypes detected by TCRB sequencing.

The receptor library was made with the immunoSEQ multiplex PCR assay. Rearranged TCR beta chain sequences were amplified with the hsTCRB Kit following the manufacturer's protocol. TCRB libraries were sequenced on an Illumina MiSeq. The authors' analysis ran thus. Demultiplexing, trimming and gene mapping were performed with the kit vendor's proprietary platform. Held by TCRdb, this immuneACCESS table contains in-frame sequences only and omits some clones. Under half of the omission traces to an unresolved V gene where checked; the cause of the rest is unknown. The DNA was the basis for D and trimming; V, J and clone size are from that table. For this sample there are 60,000 to 65,000 clones; about four fifths appear just once. Less than 7% of the sample is in the top ten clones. The time point label for this specimen denotes: week 35, safety follow-up. Every vaccine dose consisted of 300 ug of a 20-mer mutant IDH1 peptide in Montanide, administered subcutaneously together with topical imiquimod. Eight vaccinations were administered to patients in weeks 1, 3, 5, 7, 11, 15, 19 and 23, corresponding to visits V03 through V10. The donors had newly diagnosed IDH1-mutant astrocytomas of WHO grade 3 or 4 that showed loss of nuclear ATRX. The samples were drawn from NOA16, a multicentre, single-arm, open-label phase I trial in Germany that tested a mutant IDH1 peptide vaccine in humans for the first time. Genomic DNA for TCRB sequencing was extracted from EDTA blood using the DNeasy Blood and Tissue Kit.

In regard to this clone: No antigen is known for it. Per-nucleotide qualities are absent, and no much larger clonotype sits a single base away.

Via the germline V gene, CDR1 is SGHTA and CDR2 FQGNSA. V and J lose 2 bases and 4 bases, and a span of 15 bases separates them. The CDR3, from cysteine to phenylalanine, totals 15 residues. Only the CDR3 portion is preserved as DNA: 45 bases, with reading frame beginning at the first base. The specimen comprised PBMCs, sampled from a glioma patient whose treatment included an IDH1 peptide vaccine. The receptor was isolated from a man between 35 and 55 years old with glioma. The chain was built from TRBV7-2 and TRBJ2-7; TRBD1 might be the D gene, on 6 matching bases. The CDR3 is CASSLLGTPIYEQYF. The nucleotide sequence is TGTGCCAGCAGCTTACTAGGGACACCCATATACGAGCAGTACTTC.